This record looks at one T cell receptor (beta chain) sequence and its context. This sample was included in a study of blood T cell repertoires in COVID-19. Study context: Researchers got acute and convalescent COVID-19 samples from the United States, Italy and Spain.

Trimming cost V 0 bases and J 6 bases, with 13 bases left between them. Germline lookup yields CDR1 SGDLS and CDR2 YYNGEE. The CDR3 contains 15 residues. This table comes from immunoSEQ multiplex PCR, and its TCRdb copy is limited to in-frame clones, with some not included. The data contain about 330,000 clones, 70% to 90% of them singletons. This chain connects TRBV9 to TRBJ2-4; D unclear. The sequence was obtained from a woman in her 30s who had recovered from COVID-19. Material: PBMCs or T cells enriched from blood (not recorded which). This CDR3 is CASSVGLDDINIQYF. The CDR3 DNA reads TGTGCCAGCAGCGTAGGGCTAGATGATATAAACATTCAGTACTTC. The variable domain in full, completed from reference TRBV9 and TRBJ2-4, reads DSGVTQTPKHLITATGQRVTLRCSPRSGDLSVYWYQQSLDQGLQFLIQYYNGEERAKGNILERFSAQQFPDLHSELNLSSLELGDSALYFCASSVGLDDINIQYFGAGTRLSVL.